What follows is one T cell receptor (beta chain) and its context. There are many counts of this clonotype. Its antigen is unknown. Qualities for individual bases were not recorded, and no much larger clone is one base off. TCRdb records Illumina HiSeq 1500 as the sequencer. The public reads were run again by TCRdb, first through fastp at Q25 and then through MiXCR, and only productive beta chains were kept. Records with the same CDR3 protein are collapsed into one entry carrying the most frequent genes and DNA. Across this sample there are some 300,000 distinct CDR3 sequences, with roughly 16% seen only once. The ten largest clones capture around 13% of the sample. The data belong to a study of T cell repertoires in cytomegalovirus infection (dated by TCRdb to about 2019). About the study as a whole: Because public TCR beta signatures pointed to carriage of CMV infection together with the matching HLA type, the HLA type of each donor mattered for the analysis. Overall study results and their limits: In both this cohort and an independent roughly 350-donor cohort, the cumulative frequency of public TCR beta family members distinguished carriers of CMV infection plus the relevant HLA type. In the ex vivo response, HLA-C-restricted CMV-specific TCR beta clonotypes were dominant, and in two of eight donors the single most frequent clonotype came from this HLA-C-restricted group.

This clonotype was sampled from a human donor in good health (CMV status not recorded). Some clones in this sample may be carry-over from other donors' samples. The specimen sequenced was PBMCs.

The CDR3 region has the sequence CASSQAASGNQETQYF. The nucleotide sequence is TGTGCCAGCAGCCAAGCGGCTAGCGGAAACCAAGAGACCCAGTACTTC. The rearranged segments are TRBV4-2 and TRBJ2-5; TRBD2 matches 7 bases in the middle. From cysteine to phenylalanine, the CDR3 is 16 amino acids long. Kept here is only the CDR3 DNA, which spans 48 bases and is read in frame from base 1. Unmatched junction bases come to 5, with V trimmed by 1 base and J by 0 bases. Per the germline V gene, LGHNA is the CDR1 and YNFKEQ is the CDR2.